The clone carrying this T cell receptor beta chain was detected a few times. Its antigen is as yet unknown. CDR1 is SEHNR and CDR2 is FQNEAQ in the germline V gene (reference sequence). Trimming cost V 5 bases and J 6 bases, with 13 bases left between them. The length of the CDR3 is 13 residues. A universal primer site came from template switching; cDNA carried unique molecular identifiers. TCRdb analysed the 5' RACE reads with MiXCR anew, one entry per CDR3 protein. The sample shows under 500,000 distinct CDR3 sequences, approximately 15% of them seen only once. This sample was taken from a study of identical twins. Study-wide findings and caveats: Cross-sectional statistics, not tracking of the same donors, supported the conclusions.

The sample was also linked to a second study, of yellow fever vaccine responses in identical twins. As reported in that work: Each twin's T cell response to the vaccine was reported to look partly convergent and partly personalized.

This receptor was obtained from a woman between 18 and 29 years old in good health. The chain is built from TRBV7-9 and TRBJ1-2, with unresolved D. The sequencing input was CD4+ T cells sorted from blood. The CDR3 region has the DNA TGTGCCAGCAGCCCTGGGTCAACGGATGGCTACACCTTC. This gives the protein CASSPGSTDGYTF.